The 9 T cell receptor beta chains below were found in one sample sequenced in a study of T-cell reconstitution after alpha-beta-depleted transplantation in children. Researchers prepared the TCRbeta library using unique molecular identifiers, the study reports. TCRdb recomputed calls from the PCR reads with MiXCR, one row per CDR3 protein. This sample carries 98,000 or so distinct CDR3 sequences, 20% to 30% of them seen once, and the ten largest clones take roughly 23%. Specimen: PBMCs, collected before TCRalphabeta/CD19-depleted stem cell transplant. These receptors came from a boy under 10 years old with acute lymphoblastic leukemia, due to receive a stem cell transplant.

The rearrangement joins TRBV4-1 to TRBJ2-7, with 8 bases fitting TRBD1. The ends lost 5 bases at V and 4 bases at J; junction bases unmatched: 10. CDR1 is MGHRA and CDR2 is YSYEKL in the germline V gene. The CDR3 has 15 residues. For the CDR3, the DNA is TGCGCCAGCAGCAGGGTCCGGGACAGGTGGTACGAGCAGTACTTC. Encoded protein: CASSRVRDRWYEQYF.

This chain links TRBV3-1 with TRBJ2-7; D is possibly TRBD2 (5 bases). The CDR3 has 15 amino acids. Looked up from germline, CDR1 is LGHDT and CDR2 is YNNKEL (reference sequence). The V end was cut by 4 bases, the J end by 4 bases, with 17 bases between. CDR3 in DNA: TGTGCCAGCAGCCTTGGAGCGGCAACACTATACGAGCAGTACTTC. This sequence encodes CASSLGAATLYEQYF.

This clonotype appeared a few times. This rearrangement joins TRBV29-1 to TRBJ2-2, with a possible D match to TRBD2 (6 bases). The germline V gene has CDR1 SQVTM and CDR2 ANQGSEA. V shed 1 base and J shed 4 bases, with 16 bases lying between them. The CDR3 spans 16 residues. CDR3 DNA: TGCAGCGTTGAAGGGCGGAGGGGCCCGGGCACCGGGGAGCTGTTTTTT. Protein product: CSVEGRRGPGTGELFF.

V and J are TRBV12-3 or TRBV12-4 and TRBJ2-7, with 8 positions matching TRBD1. V gave up 5 bases and J gave up 3 bases; unmatched junction bases: 6. The CDR3 runs 14 residues. In DNA, the CDR3 is TGTGCCAGCAGTCTTCAGGGGGCCTACTACGAGCAGTACTTC. Encoded protein: CASSLQGAYYEQYF.

This clonotype has only a few counts. The chain carries TRBV2 and TRBJ2-7; no definite D call. Trimming took off 7 bases at V and 7 bases at J, with 14 bases between the two ends. Germline V gene data show CDR1 as SNHLY and CDR2 as FYNNEI. CDR3 length equals 12 residues. The CDR3 region is CASIDTRREQYF. CDR3 in DNA: TGTGCCAGCATCGATACCAGACGGGAGCAGTACTTC.

The chain links TRBV19 to TRBJ2-1; 11 positions match TRBD2. The CDR3 runs 16 residues. Germline values: CDR1 LNHDA, CDR2 SQIVND (reference sequence). Trimming took 3 bases from V and 8 from J; bases not matched to a gene: 9. The CDR3: CASSMGLAEGLDEQFF. The CDR3 DNA reads as TGTGCCAGTAGTATGGGACTAGCGGAGGGGCTCGATGAGCAGTTCTTC. Full variable domain (outside the CDR3, taken from reference TRBV19 and TRBJ2-1): DGGITQSPKYLFRKEGQNVTLSCEQNLNHDAMYWYRQDPGQGLRLIYYSQIVNDFQKGDIAEGYSVSREKKESFPLTVTSAQKNPTAFYLCASSMGLAEGLDEQFFGPGTRLTVL.

This clonotype was seen only a few times. The chain employs TRBV6-1 and TRBJ2-7; TRBD1 aligns across 8 bases. The germline V gene has CDR1 MNHNS and CDR2 SASEGT. The CDR3 covers 14 residues. J gave up 4 bases and V 6 bases, and 8 bases lay outside the gene matches. The CDR3 sequence is CASRKTGERYEQYF. CDR3 coding DNA: TGTGCCAGCAGGAAGACAGGGGAGCGATACGAGCAGTACTTC.

This chain links TRBV12-3 or TRBV12-4 with TRBJ2-3; TRBD2 is a possible D gene (5 bases). This CDR3 comprises 14 residues. V gave up 4 bases and J gave up 8 bases, with 16 bases separating them. CDR3 region: CASSSERRSPTQYF. The DNA of the CDR3 is TGTGCCAGCAGTTCAGAGCGGAGGAGCCCTACGCAGTATTTT.

This clonotype was seen ten or more times. CDR3 amino acids: CASSLAEGHTDTQYF. The CDR3 coding sequence is TGTGCCAGCAGCTTAGCGGAGGGGCACACAGATACGCAGTATTTT. The gene calls are TRBV7-2 and TRBJ2-3, with D possibly TRBD2 on 6 matching bases. Trimming left V 0 bases short and J 2 bases short, with 9 bases between. The germline V gene encodes CDR1 SGHTA and CDR2 FQGNSA. CDR3 length equals 15 residues. Full variable domain (rest looked up from reference TRBV7-2 and TRBJ2-3): GAGVSQSPSNKVTEKGKDVELRCDPISGHTALYWYRQSLGQGLEFLIYFQGNSAPDKSGLPSDRFSAERTGGSVSTLTIQRTQQEDSAVYLCASSLAEGHTDTQYFGPGTRLTVL.